One and the same sample provided the 10 T cell receptor beta chains below, sequenced in a study of HIV-infected patients and healthy controls. Whole blood was used without fractionation, so all unsorted peripheral T cells were included. Alpha and beta constant-region primers primed reverse transcription of 400 to 650 ng RNA. Using multiplexing indices, alpha and beta chain libraries were generated apart by chain-specific third strand synthesis. MiXCR was run by TCRdb on the 5' RACE reads, yielding one entry per CDR3 protein. The repertoire includes about 5,800 distinct CDR3 sequences, roughly a tenth of them detected once, and around 12% sits in the top ten. The material was blood, obtained before antiretroviral therapy. Every receptor here comes from an adult with HIV infection.

By its share, this clonotype is medium-sized. The V and J genes are TRBV24-1 and TRBJ1-2, with 7 nucleotides matching TRBD1. The CDR3 runs to 15 residues. Germline CDR1 is KGHDR and CDR2 is SFDVKD. With V trimmed by 9 bases and J by 7 bases, 16 bases remained unmatched. CDR3 nucleotides: TGTGCCACCTCAGATTCAGGACAGGCGATTATTGGCTACACCTTC. Its translation: CATSDSGQAIIGYTF.

This clonotype ranks as medium-sized (0.01 to 0.1%). V and J are TRBV13 and TRBJ2-1; no firm D call. V was clipped by 5 bases and J by 0 bases, with 17 bases between them. The CDR3 length is 17 residues. Per germline, CDR1 PRHDT and CDR2 FYEKMQ (reference sequence). CDR3 nucleotide sequence: TGTGCCAGCAGCCCTTGGCCGTACAGCAGCTCCTACAATGAGCAGTTCTTC. It yields the protein CASSPWPYSSSYNEQFF.

This clonotype was seen ten or more times. This chain connects TRBV5-1 to TRBJ2-6, with D possibly matching TRBD2 (6 bases). V shed 2 bases and J shed 4 bases, with 13 bases lying between them. The CDR3 has 16 residues. CDR1 and CDR2 from the germline V gene are SGHRS and YFSETQ. In DNA form, the CDR3 reads TGCGCCAGCAGCTTTCAGGAGGGCTCCGGGGCCAACGTCCTGACTTTC. Translation: CASSFQEGSGANVLTF.

This sequence joins TRBV6-5 and TRBJ1-2; 8 bases match TRBD1. This CDR3 has 14 amino acids. V was clipped by 6 bases and J by 4 bases; unmatched bases: 7. CDR1 is MNHEY, CDR2 SVGAGI, per germline. As DNA, the CDR3 is TGTGCCAGCAGATACCGCAGGGGGCCCTATGGCTACACCTTC. It encodes CASRYRRGPYGYTF.

There are many counts of this clonotype. The chain has TRBV28 and TRBJ1-1, with a possible D match to TRBD1 (6 bases). Germline V lookup: CDR1 MDHEN, CDR2 SYDVKM. V was pared by 7 bases and J by 6 bases, with 15 bases between. This CDR3 has 13 amino acids. The CDR3 spells CASIIRGRAEAFF. The DNA of the CDR3 is TGTGCCAGCATAATCAGGGGACGAGCTGAAGCTTTCTTT.

The rearrangement links TRBV12-3 or TRBV12-4 to TRBJ1-4, with unresolved D. Trimming shortened V by 8 bases and J by 8 bases, and 9 bases separated the two germline ends. This CDR3 is 11 amino acids long. DNA of the CDR3: TGTGCCAGCCGCGTTTCGGAAAAACTGTTTTTT. Translation: CASRVSEKLFF.

By sample share, this clonotype is medium-sized (0.01 to 0.1%). V usage is TRBV7-9 and J usage is TRBJ2-3, with 9 bases fitting TRBD2. This CDR3 spans 18 amino acids. Trimming took 2 bases from V and 6 from J; bases not matched to a gene: 15. CDR1 and CDR2 from the germline V gene are SEHNR and FQNEAQ (reference sequence). The CDR3 here is CASSLLGGGRGGHDTQYF. For the CDR3, the DNA is TGTGCCAGCAGCTTATTAGGCGGTGGGCGGGGGGGCCACGATACGCAGTATTTT.

This clonotype qualifies as medium-sized. The CDR3 DNA reads as TGCGCCAGCAGCTGGACCATCGATATTGGATATGGCTACACCTTC. This encodes CASSWTIDIGYGYTF. The rearrangement uses TRBV5-1 and TRBJ1-2; D is ambiguous. V lost 3 bases and J 5 bases, leaving 17 bases between the germline ends. CDR3 length: 15 amino acids. The germline V gene has CDR1 SGHRS and CDR2 YFSETQ.

By proportion, this clonotype is medium-sized. The chain links TRBV20-1 to TRBJ2-7; D possibly matches TRBD1 or TRBD2 (6 bases each). Germline V lookup: CDR1 DFQATT, CDR2 SNEGSKA (reference sequence). CDR3 length equals 14 residues. Trimming took 6 bases from V and 3 from J, leaving 18 bases between them. The CDR3 spells CSAQGGTSLYEQYF. The CDR3 DNA is TGCAGTGCCCAAGGGGGGACTTCGCTCTACGAGCAGTACTTC.

This clonotype is judged medium-sized. The gene calls are TRBV12-3 or TRBV12-4 and TRBJ2-1; TRBD2 is a possible D gene (6 bases). V lost 5 bases to trimming and J lost 6 bases, with 14 bases between them. This CDR3 region has 14 residues. The CDR3 DNA reads TGTGCCAGCAGTCCGACTGTGGGAGGCAATGAGCAGTTCTTC. Its protein product is CASSPTVGGNEQFF.